This T cell receptor beta chain derives from a study of blood T cell repertoires in COVID-19. Turning to the study itself: Specimens from acute and convalescent COVID-19 originated in the United States, Italy and Spain.

The age range of participants was 18 to 89 years, with residence in about two dozen US areas. Each exposed participant met a COVID-19 case in the 2 weeks preceding study entry. V was cut by 4 bases and J by 0 bases, with 17 bases left in between. The germline CDR1 and CDR2 sequences are SGDLS and YYNGEE. This CDR3 has 16 residues. In the authors' workflow: Using reference gene primer amplification, nucleated cell counts were estimated. Repertoires were generated with immunoSEQ multiplex PCR, while TCRdb's copy carries only in-frame clones and drops some. V and J calls and clone size are those listed in that table; D and trimming were worked out from the DNA. The sample has 300,000 to 450,000 clones, around nine tenths seen once.

Material: PBMCs or T cells enriched from blood (not recorded which). The TCR sequence derives from a woman aged 25 to 39 who had been exposed to COVID-19. The chain is built from TRBV9 and TRBJ2-7, with TRBD1 as a possible D gene (6 bases). This chain's CDR3 is CASSPTSTGHSYEQYF. CDR3 sequence (DNA): TGTGCCAGCAGCCCCACCTCAACAGGGCACTCCTACGAGCAGTACTTC. Full variable domain (remainder filled in from reference TRBV9 and TRBJ2-7): DSGVTQTPKHLITATGQRVTLRCSPRSGDLSVYWYQQSLDQGLQFLIQYYNGEERAKGNILERFSAQQFPDLHSELNLSSLELGDSALYFCASSPTSTGHSYEQYFGPGTRLTVT.